These 17 T cell receptor beta chains share one sample of origin, sequenced in a study of identical twins. TCRdb called the 5' RACE reads again in MiXCR, with one record for every CDR3 protein. The sample includes about 730,000 distinct CDR3 sequences, 21% of them seen just once. These data also formed part of another study, on T cells expressing NK-cell markers.

Sequenced: PBMCs. These receptor sequences come from a woman aged 18 to 35 in good health.

In nucleotides, the CDR3 is TGCGCCAGCAAGGGACGAGCGATCTATGGCTACACCTTC. Translating gives CASKGRAIYGYTF. The J gene is TRBJ1-2, the V gene TRBV5-1; maybe TRBD1 (5 bases). The CDR3 runs to 13 residues. V lost 6 bases and J lost 4, with 13 bases in between. Germline V gene lookup returns CDR1 SGHRS and CDR2 YFSETQ.

The genes are TRBV9 and TRBJ2-1; D might be TRBD2 (6 bases). The CDR3 consists of 14 residues. The germline V and J ends were trimmed by 0 bases and 9 bases, with 13 bases remaining between them. Germline-derived CDR1 and CDR2 are SGDLS and YYNGEE. This CDR3 reads CASSVAGEGGEQFF. CDR3 in DNA: TGTGCCAGCAGCGTAGCGGGAGAAGGAGGTGAGCAGTTCTTC. The full variable domain, its missing parts supplied by reference TRBV9 and TRBJ2-1, is DSGVTQTPKHLITATGQRVTLRCSPRSGDLSVYWYQQSLDQGLQFLIQYYNGEERAKGNILERFSAQQFPDLHSELNLSSLELGDSALYFCASSVAGEGGEQFFGPGTRLTVL.

The V gene is TRBV27, the J gene TRBJ1-5; D uncertain. The CDR3 runs 15 residues. V lost 2 bases to trimming and J lost 0 bases, with 8 bases between them. The germline gives CDR1 MNHEY, CDR2 SMNVEV (reference sequence). The CDR3 DNA sequence: TGTGCCAGCAGTTTAGGGCACCTTAGCAATCAGCCCCAGCATTTT. Translated, it gives CASSLGHLSNQPQHF.

This clonotype has ten or more counts. The V gene is TRBV12-3 or TRBV12-4, the J gene TRBJ1-1; D ambiguous. V was cut by 5 bases and J by 6 bases, with 10 bases left in between. CDR3 length: 12 residues. The CDR3 loop is CASSMVSAEAFF. The DNA for the CDR3 is TGTGCCAGCAGTATGGTATCGGCTGAAGCTTTCTTT.

This clonotype occurred many times. The J gene is TRBJ2-1, the V gene TRBV6-1; TRBD2 is a possible D gene (5 bases). Germline V gene data show CDR1 as MNHNS and CDR2 as SASEGT. V was trimmed by 8 bases and J by 0 bases, leaving 14 bases between them. This CDR3 has 15 amino acids. CDR3 sequence reads: CASGGGYRSYNEQFF. The CDR3 DNA follows: TGTGCCAGCGGAGGCGGATATCGCTCCTACAATGAGCAGTTCTTC.

In its sample, this clonotype was seen many times. V gene TRBV7-3 combines with J gene TRBJ2-1; 11 bases are shared with TRBD2. CDR3 size: 15 residues. V gave up 5 bases and J gave up 7 bases; unmatched junction bases: 7. CDR1 and CDR2 from the germline V gene are SGHTA and FQGTGA. In DNA form, the CDR3 reads TGTGCCAGCAGCATTAGCGGGGGGGCGGGAAATGAGCAGTTCTTC. Translating it yields CASSISGGAGNEQFF.

The J gene is TRBJ2-1, the V gene TRBV27, with 7 bases matching TRBD1. V shed 5 bases, J shed 0 bases, and the junction held 10 bases outside the gene matches. From germline, CDR1 is MNHEY and CDR2 SMNVEV (reference sequence). The CDR3 is made up of 17 amino acids. CDR3 loop: CASSGGSGQSSYNEQFF. In DNA, the CDR3 is TGTGCCAGCAGTGGGGGATCGGGACAGAGCTCCTACAATGAGCAGTTCTTC.

The sample holds a few counts of this clonotype. This chain joins TRBV5-5 and TRBJ1-1; D not resolved. V was cut by 4 bases and J by 0 bases, with 16 bases left in between. The CDR3 totals 16 residues. Germline CDR1 and CDR2: SGHKS and YYEKEE (reference sequence). Here the CDR3 reads CASSMGGYGLNTEAFF. CDR3 DNA sequence: TGTGCCAGCAGCATGGGAGGGTATGGGTTGAACACTGAAGCTTTCTTT.

V usage is TRBV12-3 or TRBV12-4 and J usage is TRBJ2-1, with 7 nucleotides matching TRBD2. The CDR3 contains 17 residues. The junction had 12 bases not matched to a gene; V was cut back by 7 bases and J by 0 bases. CDR3 bases: TGTGCCAGCATAATTCACCTAGCGGCAAGCTCCTACAATGAGCAGTTCTTC. The encoded protein is CASIIHLAASSYNEQFF.

In this sample, this clonotype turned up a few times. This chain connects TRBV13 to TRBJ2-2; possible D gene TRBD1, 6 bases. CDR1 and CDR2 from the germline V gene are PRHDT and FYEKMQ (reference sequence). V dropped 4 bases and J dropped 2 bases, with 14 bases sitting between them. This CDR3 is built from 16 residues. The CDR3 DNA reads TGTGCCAGCAGCTCAGGGACATCCTCAAACACCGGGGAGCTGTTTTTT. Protein sequence: CASSSGTSSNTGELFF.

The chain links TRBV12-3 or TRBV12-4 to TRBJ1-1; weak D call: TRBD1 (5 bases). The CDR3 extends over 11 amino acids. Trimming removed 3 bases from V and 11 bases from J, with 10 bases in between. Here the CDR3 reads CASSFGGFAFF. CDR3 DNA: TGTGCCAGCAGTTTTGGGGGGTTCGCTTTCTTT.

This clonotype was seen at least ten times. This CDR3 reads CAIGGTGRFNYGYTF. The CDR3 DNA follows: TGTGCCATCGGAGGGACAGGGAGATTTAACTATGGCTACACCTTC. The chain links TRBV10-3 to TRBJ1-2; TRBD1 agrees at 9 bases. The CDR3 is 15 residues long. Trimming removed 8 bases from V and 1 base from J; junction bases left unmatched: 8. CDR1 is ENHRY, CDR2 SYGVKD, per germline.

The J gene is TRBJ2-5, the V gene TRBV5-1; a weak D match, TRBD2 (5 bases). Germline V CDR1 and CDR2: SGHRS, YFSETQ. V shed 3 bases and J shed 5 bases, with 14 bases lying between them. This CDR3 spans 14 amino acids. Written as DNA, the CDR3 is TGCGCCAGCAGCTCCGAGGGTGTGTGGGAGACCCAGTACTTC. This gives the protein CASSSEGVWETQYF. Based on the CDR3 plus reference TRBV5-1 and TRBJ2-5, the full variable domain is KAGVTQTPRYLIKTRGQQVTLSCSPISGHRSVSWYQQTPGQGLQFLFEYFSETQRNKGNFPGRFSGRQFSNSRSEMNVSTLELGDSALYLCASSSEGVWETQYFGPGTRLLVL.

The chain carries TRBV11-2 and TRBJ2-1; the match to TRBD1 covers 9 bases. The CDR3 is 17 amino acids. The germline V gene encodes CDR1 SGHAT and CDR2 FQNNGV. The V gene end was trimmed by 6 bases and the J gene end by 4 bases; junction bases not matched to a gene: 13. The CDR3 loop is CASRSVRDRDTYNEQFF. CDR3 in DNA: TGTGCCAGCAGATCTGTCCGGGACAGGGACACATACAATGAGCAGTTCTTC.

This clonotype was seen only a few times. This chain links TRBV20-1 with TRBJ1-4; D not resolved. CDR1 is DFQATT, CDR2 SNEGSKA, per germline (reference sequence). The CDR3 has 15 amino acids. Trimming took 3 bases from V and 0 from J, leaving 11 bases between them. CDR3 in DNA: TGCAGTGCTAGGAGCCAGCCGGCAACTAATGAAAAACTGTTTTTT. This translates into CSARSQPATNEKLFF.

This clonotype was counted a few times. This chain links TRBV10-3 with TRBJ1-3; D call uncertain. This CDR3 comprises 13 residues. Trimming removed 6 bases from V and 0 bases from J, with 6 bases in between. Germline CDR1 reads ENHRY; CDR2 reads SYGVKD. The CDR3 loop reads CAISSTSGNTIYF. CDR3 nucleotides: TGTGCCATCAGCTCTACCTCTGGAAACACCATATATTTT.

This clonotype was counted a few times. The chain is built from TRBV29-1 and TRBJ2-5, with TRBD1 matching over 7 bases. After removal of 6 bases from V and 8 bases from J, the junction contained 9 bases not matched to a gene. Germline V CDR1 and CDR2: SQVTM, ANQGSEA. The CDR3 sequence is 12 residues long. CDR3 amino acids: CSVRPTGQTQYF. The DNA of the CDR3 is TGCAGCGTAAGACCGACAGGGCAAACCCAGTACTTC.